A selection of T cell receptor beta chains follows, all from one sample in a study of cytomegalovirus exposure and HLA in healthy donors. Profiling relied on immunoSEQ multiplex PCR, and the TCRdb table lists in-frame clones only, not all of them. The sample lists roughly 98,000 clones, roughly nine tenths occurring once. Source material: PBMCs. The receptor source for this set is a man between 18 and 35 years old in good health and CMV-seropositive. The CDR3 runs from the conserved cysteine through the conserved F or W. D genes are given only for firm matches. Size is stated for part of the rows, as once, few or many counts, or as a class when the clone is expanded.

.	.	TRBJ1-5	TRBV19	TGTGCCAGTAGTCTTGCGACTCGGGGGGCGGCTCAGCCCCAGCATTTT	CASSLATRGAAQPQHF
.	.	TRBJ2-2	TRBV5-1	TGCGCCAGCAGCTCCACAGTGAACACCGGGGAGCTGTTTTTT	CASSSTVNTGELFF
.	.	TRBJ1-6	TRBV4-1	TGCGCCAGCAGCCCACTACAGGGTGAAAGGTCACCCCTCCACTTT	CASSPLQGERSPLHF
TRBD2	few	TRBJ2-1	TRBV10-3	TGTGCCATCAGTGGGACTGGCGGACTAGATGAGCAGTTCTTC	CAISGTGGLDEQFF
.	.	TRBJ2-7	TRBV11-2	TGTGCCAGCAGCCAACGAACAGGGAGTGACGAGCAGTACTTC	CASSQRTGSDEQYF
.	.	TRBJ2-2	TRBV19	TGTGCCAGTAGTCAGGACTACACAAACACCGGGGAGCTGTTTTTT	CASSQDYTNTGELFF
.	.	TRBJ2-1	TRBV5-1	TGCGCCAGCAGCTTGGGCGGAAACTCCTACAATGAGCAGTTCTTC	CASSLGGNSYNEQFF
.	once	TRBJ2-6	TRBV5-1	TGCGCCAGCAGCTCGGGACATACAACCTCTGGGGCCAACGTCCTGACTTTC	CASSSGHTTSGANVLTF
TRBD1	.	TRBJ2-7	TRBV6-5	TGTGCCAGCAGTTACGGGGGACAGGGAATCTACGAGCAGTACTTC	CASSYGGQGIYEQYF
.	.	TRBJ2-7	TRBV11-2	TGTGCCAGCAGCTTAGAGGCAGGGCCGTCCTACGAGCAGTACTTC	CASSLEAGPSYEQYF
.	few	TRBJ1-1	TRBV18	TGTGCCAGCTCACTGACGGACAGCGAGGGCACTGAAGCTTTCTTT	CASSLTDSEGTEAFF
.	.	TRBJ2-7	TRBV7-8	TGTGCCAGCAGCTTAGTATGGTACAGAACCTACGAGCAGTACTTC	CASSLVWYRTYEQYF
TRBD1	.	TRBJ1-3	TRBV9	TGTGCCAGCAGCGTAGGAGACAGGGGAATATATTTT	CASSVGDRGIYF
TRBD1	.	TRBJ2-7	TRBV6-5	TGTGCCAGCAGTTCCTACACCGGGACAGGATTCTACGAGCAGTACTTC	CASSSYTGTGFYEQYF
TRBD1	few	TRBJ2-3	TRBV18	TGTGCCAGCTCACCCGGGACAGGGGTGGCAGATACGCAGTATTTT	CASSPGTGVADTQYF
.	.	TRBJ2-7	TRBV25-1	TGTGCCAGCAGTGAACCCGGGAGCGCCTACGAGCAGTACTTC	CASSEPGSAYEQYF
TRBD2	.	TRBJ2-5	TRBV4-2	TGTGCCAGCAGCCAAGGGGGTAGCGGGAGGGCCCAAGAGACCCAGTACTTC	CASSQGGSGRAQETQYF
TRBD2	.	TRBJ2-3	TRBV27	TGTGCCAGCAGTTTATTTGGACTAGCGGATACAGATACGCAGTATTTT	CASSLFGLADTDTQYF
TRBD1	.	TRBJ2-7	TRBV6-6	TGTGCCAGCAGATCGGGACAGGGGTACTCCTACGAGCAGTACTTC	CASRSGQGYSYEQYF
TRBD2	.	TRBJ2-7	TRBV4-1	TGCGCCAGCAGCCATACGGGACTAGCGTCCTCAGTCCTCTACGAGCAGTACTTC	CASSHTGLASSVLYEQYF
.	.	TRBJ1-6	TRBV27	TGTGCCAGCAGTTTATTCGGGGGAGATTCACCCCTCCACTTT	CASSLFGGDSPLHF
.	few	TRBJ1-1	TRBV7-9	TGTGCCAGCAGCTACGTGGGCACGAACACTGAAGCTTTCTTT	CASSYVGTNTEAFF
.	few	TRBJ2-7	TRBV5-1	TGCGCCAGCAGCTGGGCGCTGGCAGGCGAGCAGTACTTC	CASSWALAGEQYF
.	.	TRBJ2-7	TRBV7-2	TGTGCCAGCAGCTTAATCGGAGCAGGGGACGAGCAGTACTTC	CASSLIGAGDEQYF
.	.	TRBJ2-5	TRBV11-3	TGTGCCAGCAGCTTACGAGGCCCCACGGGGGAGACCCAGTACTTC	CASSLRGPTGETQYF
TRBD1	.	TRBJ2-7	TRBV28	TGTGCCAGCAGTAAATCGGGACAGGGATACGAGCAGTACTTC	CASSKSGQGYEQYF
.	.	TRBJ2-1	TRBV29-1	TGCAGCGTTGATCTGGCGGGGAGCTCCTACAATGAGCAGTTCTTC	CSVDLAGSSYNEQFF
TRBD1	.	TRBJ2-2	TRBV12-5	TGTGCTAGTGGTTTAAAGACAGGGGTTGGCGGGGAGCTGTTTTTT	CASGLKTGVGGELFF
.	.	TRBJ1-2	TRBV28	TGTGCCAGCAGTTTTCCCGCCGGGTTAGAGGGCTACACCTTC	CASSFPAGLEGYTF
.	.	TRBJ2-7	TRBV5-1	TGCGCCAGTCAGACAGAAAACTCCTACGAGCAGTACTTC	CASQTENSYEQYF
TRBD2	.	TRBJ2-7	TRBV6-1	TGTGCCAGCAGTGCAGGACTAGCGGGGGCCCCCAGCTCCTACGAGCAGTACTTC	CASSAGLAGAPSSYEQYF